The 13 T cell receptor beta chains presented below share a single source sample, sequenced in a study of blood T cell repertoires in COVID-19. Sequenced by immunoSEQ multiplex PCR; TCRdb stores in-frame clones only, minus some. The top ten clones hold around 4.6% of a sample with about 320,000 clones, about 90% of them seen once. Sequences were obtained from PBMCs or T cells enriched from blood (not recorded which). The receptors shown here come from a man younger than 45 who had recovered from COVID-19.

The CDR3 protein is CASSEVGDRSYEQYF. The CDR3 DNA is TGTGCCAGCAGTGAAGTCGGGGACAGGTCCTACGAGCAGTACTTC. This chain joins TRBV25-1 and TRBJ2-7; 8 nucleotides agree with TRBD1. The CDR3 consists of 15 residues. Trimming took 2 bases from V and 1 from J; bases not matched to a gene: 4. CDR1 is MGHDK and CDR2 is SYGVNS in the germline V gene.

The chain links TRBV5-1 to TRBJ2-3; D may be TRBD2 (5 bases). The CDR3 sequence is 16 residues long. V lost 4 bases and J lost 0, with 15 bases in between. The V gene's germline CDR1 is SGHRS and CDR2 YFSETQ. The DNA for the CDR3 is TGCGCCAGCAGCCCCCCCAGCGGTTCTAGCACAGATACGCAGTATTTT. This encodes CASSPPSGSSTDTQYF.

The CDR3 DNA follows: TGTGCCAGTAGTCCCCCTACCGGGACAGGGTCTGTACCCCTCCACTTT. Translated, it gives CASSPPTGTGSVPLHF. The rearrangement joins TRBV19 to TRBJ1-6; 9 bases agree with TRBD1. Germline V gene lookup returns CDR1 LNHDA and CDR2 SQIVND (reference sequence). V lost 5 bases, J lost 12 bases, and 14 bases stayed unmatched. CDR3 length equals 16 residues.

The chain uses TRBV18 and TRBJ1-6; D may be TRBD1 (5 bases). Germline CDR1 reads KGHSH; CDR2 reads LQKENI. V gave up 3 bases and J gave up 8 bases, with 11 bases separating them. CDR3 length equals 14 residues. The CDR3 sequence: CASSPREYDSPLHF. The CDR3 bases are TGTGCCAGCTCACCCAGGGAATACGATTCACCCCTCCACTTT.

V gene TRBV30 combines with J gene TRBJ2-1, with a weak D call TRBD2 (6 bases). CDR1 is GTSNPN and CDR2 is SVGIG in the germline V gene (reference sequence). V gave up 0 bases and J gave up 9 bases, with 12 bases separating them. The CDR3 sequence is 13 residues long. Here the CDR3 DNA reads TGTGCCTGGAGTGTACAAAGGGGAGGTGAGCAGTTCTTC. This encodes CAWSVQRGGEQFF.

The chain uses TRBV5-6 and TRBJ2-3, with TRBD2 matching over 13 bases. The V and J ends lost 4 bases and 0 bases, in that order; junction bases with no gene match: 8. The CDR3 has 18 residues. Germline assignment: CDR1 SGHDT and CDR2 YYEEEE. As DNA, the CDR3 is TGTGCCAGCAGCCCTACTAGCGGGGGGGCATTCAGCACAGATACGCAGTATTTT. Translating it yields CASSPTSGGAFSTDTQYF.

This sequence joins TRBV19 and TRBJ1-5, with 10 positions matching TRBD1. Germline assignment: CDR1 LNHDA and CDR2 SQIVND (reference sequence). The CDR3 spans 16 residues. V was clipped by 4 bases and J by 6 bases; unmatched bases: 9. The CDR3 loop reads CASSTRTGGLFQPQHF. For the CDR3, the DNA is TGTGCCAGTAGTACGCGGACAGGGGGGTTATTTCAGCCCCAGCATTTT.

V usage is TRBV3-1 (or the pseudogene TRBV3-2) and J usage is TRBJ2-1; 9 bases align to TRBD2. V was clipped by 1 base and J by 2 bases; unmatched bases: 0. The germline CDR1 and CDR2 sequences are LGHDT and YNNKEL (reference sequence). This CDR3 comprises 15 residues. For the CDR3, the DNA is TGTGCCAGCAGCCAAGGCGGGGGGGCCTACAATGAGCAGTTCTTC. As protein: CASSQGGGAYNEQFF.

For the CDR3, the DNA is TGTGCCAGCACCCGAGTGATCCATACGCAGTATTTT. Translation gives CASTRVIHTQYF. This sequence joins TRBV12-3 or TRBV12-4 and TRBJ2-3; D unclear. The CDR3 is made up of 12 amino acids. The V end lost 7 bases, the J end lost 7 bases, and 12 bases lay between the germline ends.

This chain joins TRBV9 and TRBJ1-5; D may be TRBD1 (5 bases). The CDR3 runs 13 residues. Germline V gene data show CDR1 as SGDLS and CDR2 as YYNGEE. Trimming stripped 4 bases from V and 6 bases from J, with 11 bases between. The CDR3 spells CASSPGMSQPQHF. The CDR3 DNA follows: TGTGCCAGCAGCCCAGGGATGAGTCAGCCCCAGCATTTT.

A single count supports this clone. The V and J genes are TRBV6-5 and TRBJ1-5, with D tentatively TRBD1 (6 bases). CDR1 is MNHEY and CDR2 is SVGAGI in the germline V gene. V lost 5 bases to trimming and J lost 6 bases, with 14 bases between them. This CDR3 region has 14 residues. CDR3 loop: CASSTTGFGQPQHF. Written as DNA, the CDR3 is TGTGCCAGCAGTACCACAGGGTTCGGTCAGCCCCAGCATTTT.

This sequence joins TRBV6-4 and TRBJ2-7, with 8 nucleotides matching TRBD2. CDR1 is MRHNA and CDR2 is SNTAGT in the germline V gene. The CDR3 spans 17 residues. V was clipped by 6 bases and J by 0 bases; unmatched bases: 13. The CDR3 nucleotides read TGTGCCAGCAGAGACAAACGGCAGCGGGGGAGCTCCTACGAGCAGTACTTC. This encodes CASRDKRQRGSSYEQYF.

On this clone itself: Other nucleotide sequences in the sample specify the same CDR3. The chain links TRBV5-1 to TRBJ2-7, with 8 bases aligning to TRBD2. The germline V gene has CDR1 SGHRS and CDR2 YFSETQ. This CDR3 is 15 amino acids long. V lost 0 bases to trimming and J lost 1 base; unmatched junction nucleotides: 3. CDR3 DNA sequence: TGCGCCAGCAGCTTGGTTGCGGGGGGATCCTACGAGCAGTACTTC. As protein: CASSLVAGGSYEQYF. The entire variable domain, with the rest obtained from reference TRBV5-1 and TRBJ2-7, is as follows: KAGVTQTPRYLIKTRGQQVTLSCSPISGHRSVSWYQQTPGQGLQFLFEYFSETQRNKGNFPGRFSGRQFSNSRSEMNVSTLELGDSALYLCASSLVAGGSYEQYFGPGTRLTVT.